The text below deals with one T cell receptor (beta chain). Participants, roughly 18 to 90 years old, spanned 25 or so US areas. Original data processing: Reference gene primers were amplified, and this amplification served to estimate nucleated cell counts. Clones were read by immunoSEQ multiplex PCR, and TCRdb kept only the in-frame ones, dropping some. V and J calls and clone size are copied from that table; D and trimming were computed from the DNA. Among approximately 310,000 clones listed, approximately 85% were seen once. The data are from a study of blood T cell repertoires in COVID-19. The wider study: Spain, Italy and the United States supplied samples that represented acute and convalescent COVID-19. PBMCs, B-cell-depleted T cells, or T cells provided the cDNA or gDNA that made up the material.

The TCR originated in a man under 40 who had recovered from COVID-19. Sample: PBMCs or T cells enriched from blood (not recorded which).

The CDR3 here is CASSTRGGQPQHF. CDR3 in DNA: TGCGCCAGCAGCACGCGGGGGGGTCAGCCCCAGCATTTT. V is TRBV5-1 and J is TRBJ1-5, with D maybe TRBD1 (5 bases). The germline V gene encodes CDR1 SGHRS and CDR2 YFSETQ. This CDR3 has 13 amino acids. V was trimmed by 4 bases and J by 6 bases, leaving 11 bases between them.